This TCR beta chain was obtained from a study of blood T cell repertoires in COVID-19. Study details: Spain, Italy and the United States supplied samples that represented acute and convalescent COVID-19.

Concerning this clone: The germline gene is not matched at one end of the junction; a read error may be the cause.

This CDR3 is 12 amino acids long. CDR1 is SGHDT, CDR2 YYEEEE, per germline. Per the original methods: How many nucleated cells were present was estimated from reference gene primer amplification. Sequencing used immunoSEQ multiplex PCR; TCRdb keeps in-frame clones, though not all of them. The DNA was the basis for D and trimming; V, J and clone size are from that table. The sample consists of tens of thousands of clones, about four fifths of them appearing once. V gene TRBV5-6 combines with J gene TRBJ1-2; the D gene is possibly TRBD1 (5 bases). The clonotype originates from a woman of 80 years or more with active or convalescent COVID-19. The sample consisted of peripheral blood. This chain's CDR3 is CASSLSTLDRSF. The CDR3 DNA is TGTGCCAGCAGCTTGAGTACTTTAGACAGATCCTTC. The full variable domain, rest sourced from reference TRBV5-6 and TRBJ1-2, is DAGVTQSPTHLIKTRGQQVTLRCSPKSGHDTVSWYQQALGQGPQFIFQYYEEEERQRGNFPDRFSGHQFPNYSSELNVNALLLGDSALYLCASSLSTLDRSFGSGTRLTVV.